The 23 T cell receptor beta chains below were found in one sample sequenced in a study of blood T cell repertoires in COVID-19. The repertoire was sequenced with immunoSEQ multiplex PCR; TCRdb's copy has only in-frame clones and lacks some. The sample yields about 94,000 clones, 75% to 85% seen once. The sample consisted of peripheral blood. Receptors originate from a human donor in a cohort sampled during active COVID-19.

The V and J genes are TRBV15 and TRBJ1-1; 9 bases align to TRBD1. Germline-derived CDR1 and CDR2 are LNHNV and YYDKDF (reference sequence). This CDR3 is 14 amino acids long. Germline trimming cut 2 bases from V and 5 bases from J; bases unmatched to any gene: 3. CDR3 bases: TGTGCCACCAGCAGAACAGGGGGCTGGACTGAAGCTTTCTTT. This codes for CATSRTGGWTEAFF. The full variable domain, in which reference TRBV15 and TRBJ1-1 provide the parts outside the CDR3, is DAMVIQNPRYQVTQFGKPVTLSCSQTLNHNVMYWYQQKSSQAPKLLFHYYDKDFNNEADTPDNFQSRRPNTSFCFLDIRSPGLGDTAMYLCATSRTGGWTEAFFGQGTRLTVV.

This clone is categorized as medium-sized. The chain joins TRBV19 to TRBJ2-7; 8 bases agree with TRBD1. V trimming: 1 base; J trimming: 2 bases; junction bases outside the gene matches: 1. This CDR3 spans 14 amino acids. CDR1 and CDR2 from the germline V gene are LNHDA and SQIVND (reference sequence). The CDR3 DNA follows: TGTGCCAGTAGTATAGGGACAGGGACCTACGAGCAGTACTTC. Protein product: CASSIGTGTYEQYF. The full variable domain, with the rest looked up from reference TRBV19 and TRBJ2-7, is DGGITQSPKYLFRKEGQNVTLSCEQNLNHDAMYWYRQDPGQGLRLIYYSQIVNDFQKGDIAEGYSVSREKKESFPLTVTSAQKNPTAFYLCASSIGTGTYEQYFGPGTRLTVT.

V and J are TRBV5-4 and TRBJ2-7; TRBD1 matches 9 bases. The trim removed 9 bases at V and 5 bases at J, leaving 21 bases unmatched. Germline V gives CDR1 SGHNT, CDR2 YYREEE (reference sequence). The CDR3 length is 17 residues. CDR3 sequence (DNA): TGTGCCACCACGGACGGACAGGGGAAGCCAACCCGCCACGAGCAGTACTTC. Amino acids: CATTDGQGKPTRHEQYF. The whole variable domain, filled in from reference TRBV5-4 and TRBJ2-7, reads ETGVTQSPTHLIKTRGQQVTLRCSSQSGHNTVSWYQQALGQGPQFIFQYYREEENGRGNFPPRFSGLQFPNYSSELNVNALELDDSALYLCATTDGQGKPTRHEQYFGPGTRLTVT.

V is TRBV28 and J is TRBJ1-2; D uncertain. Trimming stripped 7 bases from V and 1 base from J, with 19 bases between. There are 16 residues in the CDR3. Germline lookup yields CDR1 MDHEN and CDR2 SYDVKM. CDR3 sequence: CASTFPPGRVNYGYTF. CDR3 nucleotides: TGTGCCAGCACCTTTCCTCCCGGGAGGGTTAACTATGGCTACACCTTC.

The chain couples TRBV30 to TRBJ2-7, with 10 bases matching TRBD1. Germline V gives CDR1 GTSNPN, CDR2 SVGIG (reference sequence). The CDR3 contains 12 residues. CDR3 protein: CPTGTGVYEQYF. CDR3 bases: TGTCCCACCGGGACAGGGGTCTACGAGCAGTACTTC.

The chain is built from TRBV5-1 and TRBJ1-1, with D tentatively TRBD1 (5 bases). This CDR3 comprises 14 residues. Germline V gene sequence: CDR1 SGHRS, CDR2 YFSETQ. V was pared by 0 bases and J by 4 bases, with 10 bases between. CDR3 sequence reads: CASSLASGGTEAFF. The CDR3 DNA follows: TGCGCCAGCAGCTTGGCCAGCGGGGGCACTGAAGCTTTCTTT.

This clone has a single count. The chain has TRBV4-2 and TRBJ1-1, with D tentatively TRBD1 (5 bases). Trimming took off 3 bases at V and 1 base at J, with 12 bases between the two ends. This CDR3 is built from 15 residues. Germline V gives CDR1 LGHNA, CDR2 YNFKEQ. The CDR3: CASSQRRVWNTEAFF. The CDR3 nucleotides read TGTGCCAGCAGCCAGCGCAGGGTTTGGAACACTGAAGCTTTCTTT.

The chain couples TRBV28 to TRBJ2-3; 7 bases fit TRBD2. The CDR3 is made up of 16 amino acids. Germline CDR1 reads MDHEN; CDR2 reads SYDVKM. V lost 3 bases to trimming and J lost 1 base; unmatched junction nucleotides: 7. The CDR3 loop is CASSFPAGAGTDTQYF. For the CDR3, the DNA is TGTGCCAGCAGTTTCCCCGCGGGAGCGGGCACAGATACGCAGTATTTT.

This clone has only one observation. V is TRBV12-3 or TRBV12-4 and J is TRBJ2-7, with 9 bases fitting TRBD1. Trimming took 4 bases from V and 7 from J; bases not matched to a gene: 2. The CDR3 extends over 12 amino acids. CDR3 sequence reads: CASSSTGGEQYF. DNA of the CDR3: TGTGCCAGCAGTTCGACAGGGGGTGAGCAGTACTTC.

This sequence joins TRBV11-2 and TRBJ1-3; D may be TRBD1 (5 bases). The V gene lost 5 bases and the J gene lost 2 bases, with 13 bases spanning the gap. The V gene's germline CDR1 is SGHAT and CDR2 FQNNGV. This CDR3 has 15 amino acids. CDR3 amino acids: CASSLAGKAGNTIYF. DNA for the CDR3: TGTGCCAGCAGCCTGGCAGGGAAGGCTGGAAACACCATATATTTT.

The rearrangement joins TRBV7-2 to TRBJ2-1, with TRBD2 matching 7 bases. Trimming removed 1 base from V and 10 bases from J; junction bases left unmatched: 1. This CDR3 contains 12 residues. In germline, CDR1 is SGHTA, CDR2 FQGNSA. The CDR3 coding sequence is TGTGCCAGCAGCTTAGAAGCGGGAGAGCAGTTCTTC. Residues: CASSLEAGEQFF. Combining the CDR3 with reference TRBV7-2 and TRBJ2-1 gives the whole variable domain GAGVSQSPSNKVTEKGKDVELRCDPISGHTALYWYRQSLGQGLEFLIYFQGNSAPDKSGLPSDRFSAERTGGSVSTLTIQRTQQEDSAVYLCASSLEAGEQFFGPGTRLTVL.

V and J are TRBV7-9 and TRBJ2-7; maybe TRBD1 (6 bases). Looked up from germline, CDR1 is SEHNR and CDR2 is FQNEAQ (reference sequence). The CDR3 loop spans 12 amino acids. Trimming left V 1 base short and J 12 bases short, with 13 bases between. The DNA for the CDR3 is TGTGCCAGCAGCTTAGAACAGGGCGGTGCGTACTTC. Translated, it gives CASSLEQGGAYF. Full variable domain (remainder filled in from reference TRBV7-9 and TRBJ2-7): DTGVSQNPRHKITKRGQNVTFRCDPISEHNRLYWYRQTLGQGPEFLTYFQNEAQLEKSRLLSDRFSAERPKGSFSTLEIQRTEQGDSAMYLCASSLEQGGAYFGPGTRLTVT.

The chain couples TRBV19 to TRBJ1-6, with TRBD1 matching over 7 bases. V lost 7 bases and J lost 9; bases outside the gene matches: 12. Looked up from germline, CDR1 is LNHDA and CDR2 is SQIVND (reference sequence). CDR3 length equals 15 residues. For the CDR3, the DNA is TGTGCCAGTACATTCGCGACAGGGTCTTTTTCACCCCTCCACTTT. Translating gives CASTFATGSFSPLHF.

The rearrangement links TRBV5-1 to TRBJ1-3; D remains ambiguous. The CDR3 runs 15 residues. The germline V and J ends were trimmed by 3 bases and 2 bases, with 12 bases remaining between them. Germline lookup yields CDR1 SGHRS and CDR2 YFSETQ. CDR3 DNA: TGCGCCAGCAGCTACCTCGGGAGGCCTGGAAACACCATATATTTT. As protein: CASSYLGRPGNTIYF.

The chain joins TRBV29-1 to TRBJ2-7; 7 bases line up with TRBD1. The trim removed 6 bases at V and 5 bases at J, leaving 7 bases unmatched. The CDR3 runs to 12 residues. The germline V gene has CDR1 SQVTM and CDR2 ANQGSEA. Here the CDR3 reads CSVGQFRDEQYF. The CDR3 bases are TGCAGCGTGGGACAGTTCCGGGACGAGCAGTACTTC.

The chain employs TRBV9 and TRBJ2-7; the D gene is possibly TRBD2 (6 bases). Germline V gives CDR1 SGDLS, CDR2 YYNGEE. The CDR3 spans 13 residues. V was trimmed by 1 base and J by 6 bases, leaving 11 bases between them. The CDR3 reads CASSVNAGGEQYF. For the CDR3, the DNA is TGTGCCAGCAGCGTAAACGCCGGGGGCGAGCAGTACTTC.

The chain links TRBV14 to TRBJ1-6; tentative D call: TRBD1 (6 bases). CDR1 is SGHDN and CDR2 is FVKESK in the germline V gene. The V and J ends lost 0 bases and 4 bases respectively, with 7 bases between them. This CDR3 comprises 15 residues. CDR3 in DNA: TGTGCCAGCAGCCAAGAGGGGGCATATAATTCACCCCTCCACTTT. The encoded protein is CASSQEGAYNSPLHF.

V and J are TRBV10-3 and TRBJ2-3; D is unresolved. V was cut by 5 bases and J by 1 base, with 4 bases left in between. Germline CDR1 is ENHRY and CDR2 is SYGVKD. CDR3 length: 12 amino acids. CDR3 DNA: TGTGCCATCAGTACAGGCACAGATACGCAGTATTTT. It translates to CAISTGTDTQYF.

The CDR3 nucleotides are TGTGCCAGCAGTGAAGGGACAACAGGGCGGCCCCAGCATTTT. Translated, it gives CASSEGTTGRPQHF. This chain connects TRBV25-1 to TRBJ1-5, with D possibly being TRBD1 (6 bases). The CDR3 loop spans 14 amino acids. The V end lost 2 bases, the J end lost 9 bases, and 14 bases lay between the germline ends. Germline assignment: CDR1 MGHDK and CDR2 SYGVNS.

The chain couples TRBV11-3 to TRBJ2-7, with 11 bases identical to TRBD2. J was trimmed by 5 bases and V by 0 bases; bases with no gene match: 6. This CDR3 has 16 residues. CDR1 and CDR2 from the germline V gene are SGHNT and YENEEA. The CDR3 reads CASSLDTSSGRNEQYF. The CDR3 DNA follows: TGTGCCAGCAGCTTAGATACTTCTAGCGGGAGGAACGAGCAGTACTTC. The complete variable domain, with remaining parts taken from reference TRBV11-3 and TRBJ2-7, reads EAGVVQSPRYKIIEKKQPVAFWCNPISGHNTLYWYLQNLGQGPELLIRYENEEAVDDSQLPKDRFSAERLKGVDSTLKIQPAELGDSAVYLCASSLDTSSGRNEQYFGPGTRLTVT.

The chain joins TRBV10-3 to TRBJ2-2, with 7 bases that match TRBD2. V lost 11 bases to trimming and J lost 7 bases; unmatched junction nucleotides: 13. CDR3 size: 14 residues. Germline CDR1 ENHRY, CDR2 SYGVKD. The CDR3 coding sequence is TGTGCCTGCCGGGGAAGCGGGACTGACGGGGAGCTGTTTTTT. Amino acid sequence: CACRGSGTDGELFF.

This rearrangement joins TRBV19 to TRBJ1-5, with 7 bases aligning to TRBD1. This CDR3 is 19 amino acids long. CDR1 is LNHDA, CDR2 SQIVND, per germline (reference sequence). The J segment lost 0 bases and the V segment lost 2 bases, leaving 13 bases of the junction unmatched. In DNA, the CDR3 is TGTGCCAGTAGTATAAGGGGGCCCGGGGCCCGGGATAGCAATCAGCCCCAGCATTTT. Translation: CASSIRGPGARDSNQPQHF.

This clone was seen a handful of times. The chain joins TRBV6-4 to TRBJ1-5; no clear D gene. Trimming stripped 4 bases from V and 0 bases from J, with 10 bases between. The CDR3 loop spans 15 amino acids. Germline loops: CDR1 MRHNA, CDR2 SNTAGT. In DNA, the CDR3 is TGTGCCAGCAGTGGAACGGGTTATAGCAATCAGCCCCAGCATTTT. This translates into CASSGTGYSNQPQHF.